This T cell receptor beta chain appears in the sequencing data of a study of shared clonotypes between healthy human individuals. Study-level findings and limits: Rarefaction exposed incomplete sorted-subset sequencing despite large depth.

Profiling relied on immunoSEQ multiplex PCR, and the TCRdb table lists in-frame clones only, not all of them. The sample consists of about 380,000 clones, around 96% of them appearing once. Per germline, CDR1 MNHNY and CDR2 SVGAGI (reference sequence). V trimming: 6 bases; J trimming: 2 bases; junction bases outside the gene matches: 1. The CDR3 runs 12 residues. Concerning this clone itself: Its antigen is as yet unknown.

J is TRBJ2-7 and V is TRBV6-6; 7 bases line up with TRBD1. The receptor was isolated from a man between 25 and 39 years old in good health. Sequenced material: memory CD8+ T cells sorted from blood. Stated subset: CD45RO+ cells pooled with CCR7-negative TemRA cells. The CDR3 spells CASRGTAYEQYF. The CDR3 coding sequence is TGTGCCAGCAGAGGGACAGCCTACGAGCAGTACTTC.